Sequencing of this T cell receptor (beta chain) was carried out in a study of blood T cell repertoires in COVID-19. Before being deemed recovered, Cohort 3 donors had two negative PCRs, clearance, or symptom resolution. Deletions cut 4 bases from V and 4 bases from J, with 11 bases between. Germline V gene data show CDR1 as LNHDA and CDR2 as SQIVND (reference sequence). CDR3 length: 15 amino acids. The data were produced by immunoSEQ multiplex PCR, yet TCRdb's version contains in-frame clones alone and is incomplete. The data contain 250,000 or so clones, 80% to 85% of them singletons. The source material was PBMCs or T cells enriched from blood (not recorded which). The sequence was collected from a man aged 50-59 years who had recovered from COVID-19. The gene calls are TRBV19 and TRBJ2-6; maybe TRBD1 (6 bases). The DNA for the CDR3 is TGTGCCAGTAGTAGCACAGGGTTCGGGGCCAACGTCCTGACTTTC. It is translated as CASSSTGFGANVLTF.